One sample yielded the 18 T cell receptor delta chains listed below, sequenced in a study of gamma-delta T cells after stem cell transplantation. TCRdb re-called the RT-PCR reads through CATT. The data contain around 5,700 delta-chain clones, around a tenth of them singletons. The sequencing sample was made of gamma-delta T cells. Receptors were obtained from a human donor. It is not recorded whose cells these are; they may come from a transplant donor.

By proportion, this clone is medium-sized (0.01 to 0.1%). V gene TRDV2 combines with J gene TRDJ1; D is unresolved. CDR3 size: 19 residues. V lost 2 bases, J lost 1 base, and 25 bases lay in between. CDR1 is GEAIGNYY and CDR2 is EKD in the germline V gene. CDR3 DNA: TGTGCCTGTGACATGGTTGGAGACCGCCGAGTACTGTCCACCGATAAACTCATCTTT. Protein: CACDMVGDRRVLSTDKLIF.

This rearrangement joins TRDV2 to TRDJ3, with TRDD3 matching over 7 bases. After removal of 3 bases from V and 0 bases from J, the junction contained 7 bases not matched to a gene. This CDR3 has 18 amino acids. Germline CDR1 is GEAIGNYY and CDR2 is EKD. This chain's CDR3 is CACDGTGEGSWDTRQMFF. The CDR3 DNA is TGTGCCTGTGACGGTACTGGGGAGGGCTCCTGGGACACCCGACAGATGTTTTTC.

About this clone: TCRdb records a much larger clone's protein for this DNA, with a difference at residue 7 that likely arises from a read error; the protein given is the translation of the DNA. The chain combines TRDV2 with TRDJ1; D possibly corresponds to TRDD3 (5 bases). The V and J ends lost 0 bases and 0 bases respectively, with 13 bases between them. The V gene's germline CDR1 is GEAIGNYY and CDR2 EKD. This CDR3 spans 16 amino acids. In DNA, the CDR3 is TGTGCCTGTGACACCTTGAGGGATCCCGACACCGATAAACTCATCTTT. It encodes CACDTLRDPDTDKLIF.

This clone was seen a handful of times. The TCRdb protein comes from a much larger clone and disagrees with this DNA's translation at residue 11, likely due to a read error; the protein given here is derived from the DNA. The chain carries TRDV2 and TRDJ3, with D perhaps TRDD3 (6 bases). In germline, CDR1 is GEAIGNYY, CDR2 EKD. This CDR3 is 19 amino acids long. Trimming shortened V by 0 bases and J by 2 bases, and 16 bases separated the two germline ends. DNA of the CDR3: TGTGCCTGTGACACCGCCGGGGATCCTAGCCCCTGGGACACCCGACAGATGTTTTTC. Amino acids: CACDTAGDPSPWDTRQMFF.

Worth noting for this clone: With a much larger clone just one base away, this may be a read error. This sample also contains other DNA sequences that code for the same CDR3. The chain links TRDV2 to TRDJ3, with D uncertain. Per germline, CDR1 GEAIGNYY and CDR2 EKD. CDR3 size: 19 residues. V was cut by 0 bases and J by 0 bases, with 14 bases left in between. CDR3 residues: CACDTADTPRSWDTRQMFF. The CDR3 DNA reads as TGTGCCTGTGACACCGCGGACACCCCGCGCTCCTGGGACACCCGACAGATGTTTTTC.

The V gene is TRDV2, the J gene TRDJ1; TRDD3 matches 7 bases. The germline gives CDR1 GEAIGNYY, CDR2 EKD. The V segment lost 2 bases and the J segment 2 bases; nucleotides outside the gene matches: 4. CDR3 length: 14 residues. The CDR3 DNA is TGTGCCTGTGACAACTGGGGTACTACCGATAAACTCATCTTT. This gives the protein CACDNWGTTDKLIF.

Points on this clone: One base separates it from a far larger clone, so it is likely a read error. The chain is built from TRDV2 and TRDJ3; 13 bases are a match to TRDD3. Germline lookup yields CDR1 GEAIGNYY and CDR2 EKD. The CDR3 has 20 residues. Trimming removed 0 bases from V and 1 base from J; junction bases left unmatched: 5. The CDR3 region is CACDTVLGDTASWDTRQMFF. The CDR3 bases are TGTGCCTGTGACACCGTACTGGGGGATACGGCTTCCTGGGACACCCGACAGATGTTTTTC.

This clone is medium-sized by share. The chain uses TRDV2 and TRDJ1; D gene unclear. The CDR3 is 19 residues long. Germline-derived CDR1 and CDR2 are GEAIGNYY and EKD. Deletions cut 3 bases from V and 2 bases from J, with 27 bases between. The CDR3 loop reads CACDFIKEGVNLGTDKLIF. CDR3 in DNA: TGTGCCTGTGACTTTATCAAAGAAGGAGTAAACTTGGGAACCGATAAACTCATCTTT.

This clone has just a few counts. This chain uses TRDV2 with TRDJ3; 7 bases map to TRDD3. The CDR3 consists of 18 residues. The V gene end was trimmed by 1 base and the J gene end by 2 bases; junction bases not matched to a gene: 7. Germline V gene data show CDR1 as GEAIGNYY and CDR2 as EKD. CDR3 protein: CACDTGWGSPWDTRQMFF. CDR3 sequence (DNA): TGTGCCTGTGACACGGGATGGGGGAGCCCCTGGGACACCCGACAGATGTTTTTC.

The J gene is TRDJ1, the V gene TRDV2; 11 bases agree with TRDD3. V was pared by 0 bases and J by 0 bases, with 8 bases of the junction left unmatched. The germline CDR1 and CDR2 sequences are GEAIGNYY and EKD. The CDR3 is made up of 18 amino acids. Here the CDR3 reads CACDTVMGDTSDTDKLIF. CDR3 DNA: TGTGCCTGTGACACCGTGATGGGGGATACGTCCGACACCGATAAACTCATCTTT.

This clone has only a few counts. A read error likely explains this, since a far larger clone differs by one base. In DNA form, the CDR3 reads TGTGCCTGTGACTACCTACTGGGGGATACGCTCCCCGATAAACTCATCTTT. It encodes CACDYLLGDTLPDKLIF. This chain uses TRDV2 with TRDJ1; 13 bases align to TRDD3. Trimming at V came to 3 bases and at J to 3 bases, leaving 9 bases not matched to a gene. The germline V gene encodes CDR1 GEAIGNYY and CDR2 EKD. The CDR3 consists of 17 residues.

The table lists this clone with a few counts. The gene calls are TRDV2 and TRDJ3; D gene unclear. The V end was cut by 0 bases, the J end by 3 bases, with 8 bases between. Germline V gene lookup returns CDR1 GEAIGNYY and CDR2 EKD. There are 16 residues in the CDR3. This CDR3 reads CACDTWPLWDTRQMFF. Written as DNA, the CDR3 is TGTGCCTGTGACACCTGGCCCCTCTGGGACACCCGACAGATGTTTTTC.

Sample share makes this clone medium-sized. The chain joins TRDV2 to TRDJ1; 13 bases are a match to TRDD3. V was pared by 3 bases and J by 1 base, with 10 bases of the junction left unmatched. The germline CDR1 and CDR2 sequences are GEAIGNYY and EKD. The CDR3 sequence is 18 residues long. The CDR3 DNA follows: TGTGCCTGTGACCAAGTACTGGGGGATACGCAGAGCACCGATAAACTCATCTTT. Its translation is CACDQVLGDTQSTDKLIF.

A remark on this clone: The protein recorded in TCRdb matches a much larger clone and deviates from this DNA's translation at residue 12, suggesting a read error; the protein here is obtained by translating the DNA. V and J are TRDV2 and TRDJ1; a possible D gene is TRDD3 (5 bases). The CDR3 totals 15 residues. Per the germline V gene, CDR1 is GEAIGNYY and CDR2 is EKD. CDR3 sequence: CACDTVLGRGDNLIF. The DNA of the CDR3 is TGTGCCTGTGACACCGTCCTGGGTCGGGGAGATAACCTCATCTTT.

As concerns this clone: A read error may be the cause here, since a much bigger clone is one base away. The CDR3 DNA sequence: TGTGCCTGTGACACCGTCTTTTCCTCCAAGTTGGGGGACTACACCGATAAACTCATCTTT. Protein sequence: CACDTVFSSKLGDYTDKLIF. The chain has TRDV2 and TRDJ1, with 7 nucleotides matching TRDD3. CDR3 length: 20 amino acids. Germline loops: CDR1 GEAIGNYY, CDR2 EKD. The J segment lost 0 bases and the V segment lost 0 bases, leaving 18 bases of the junction unmatched.

For this clone: A read error may be the cause here, since a much bigger clone is one base away. The chain uses TRDV2 and TRDJ1; TRDD3 might be the D (5 bases). The germline V and J ends were trimmed by 5 bases and 4 bases, with 16 bases remaining between them. CDR1 and CDR2 (germline): GEAIGNYY, EKD. The CDR3 extends over 14 amino acids. The CDR3 coding sequence is TGTGCCTGTGGCACTCTTACTGGCAGCGATAAACTCATCTTT. This encodes CACGTLTGSDKLIF.

There are a few counts of this clone. The gene calls are TRDV2 and TRDJ3; 7 nucleotides agree with TRDD3. CDR3 length: 19 amino acids. V lost 0 bases and J lost 1; bases outside the gene matches: 8. Germline CDR1 is GEAIGNYY and CDR2 is EKD. CDR3: CACDTAGGEPSWDTRQMFF. The CDR3 nucleotides are TGTGCCTGTGACACCGCTGGGGGGGAACCTTCCTGGGACACCCGACAGATGTTTTTC.

The chain carries TRDV2 and TRDJ1; 10 nucleotides match TRDD3. From germline, CDR1 is GEAIGNYY and CDR2 EKD. This CDR3 comprises 16 residues. J gave up 0 bases and V 4 bases, and 7 bases lay outside the gene matches. CDR3 amino acids: CACDPLGDKNTDKLIF. CDR3 DNA sequence: TGTGCCTGTGATCCGCTGGGGGATAAGAACACCGATAAACTCATCTTT.